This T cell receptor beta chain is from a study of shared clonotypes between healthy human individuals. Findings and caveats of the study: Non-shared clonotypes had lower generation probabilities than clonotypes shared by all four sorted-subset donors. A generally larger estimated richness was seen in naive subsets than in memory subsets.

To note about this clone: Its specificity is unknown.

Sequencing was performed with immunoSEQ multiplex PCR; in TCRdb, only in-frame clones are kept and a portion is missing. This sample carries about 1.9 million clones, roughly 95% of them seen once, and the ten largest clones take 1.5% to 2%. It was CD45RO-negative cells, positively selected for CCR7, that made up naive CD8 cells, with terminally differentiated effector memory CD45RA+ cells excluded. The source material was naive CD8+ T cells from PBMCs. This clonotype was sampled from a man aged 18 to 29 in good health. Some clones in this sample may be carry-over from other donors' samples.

CDR3 bases: TGTGCCAGCAGTCCCCACCGGACAGCGAACACTGAAGCTTTCTTT. Its protein product is CASSPHRTANTEAFF. The chain carries TRBV27 and TRBJ1-1; weak D call: TRBD1 (6 bases). CDR1 is MNHEY and CDR2 is SMNVEV in the germline V gene (reference sequence). V was clipped by 5 bases and J by 1 base, with 14 bases between them. The CDR3 has 15 amino acids.